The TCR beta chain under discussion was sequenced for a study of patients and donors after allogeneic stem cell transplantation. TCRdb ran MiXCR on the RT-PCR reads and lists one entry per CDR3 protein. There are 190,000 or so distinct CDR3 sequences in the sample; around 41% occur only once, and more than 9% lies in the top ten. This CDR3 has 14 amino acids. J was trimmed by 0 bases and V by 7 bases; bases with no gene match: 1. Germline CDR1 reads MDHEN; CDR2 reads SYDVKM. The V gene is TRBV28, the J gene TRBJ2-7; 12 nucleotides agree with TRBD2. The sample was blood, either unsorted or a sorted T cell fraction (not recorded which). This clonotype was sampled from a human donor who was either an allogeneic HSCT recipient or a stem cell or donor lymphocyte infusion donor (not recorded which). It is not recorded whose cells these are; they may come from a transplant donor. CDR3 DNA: TGTGCCAGCAAGGGACTAGCGGGCTCCTACGAGCAGTACTTC. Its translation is CASKGLAGSYEQYF.